These 8 T cell receptor beta chains originate from one sample sequenced in a study of cytomegalovirus exposure and HLA in healthy donors. 13 Jbeta primers and 60 Vbeta primers were used for the PCR. Profiled with immunoSEQ multiplex PCR; TCRdb holds only in-frame clones, not every one. This table has roughly 160,000 clones, roughly four fifths appearing once. The sequencing input was PBMCs. All receptors derive from a female donor in good health and CMV-seronegative.

A remark on this clone: At one end, the junction sequence differs from germline, possibly due to a read error. The chain combines TRBV5-4 with TRBJ1-2; a possible D gene is TRBD1 (5 bases). This CDR3 has 15 residues. Germline CDR1 SGHNT, CDR2 YYREEE (reference sequence). DNA for the CDR3: TGTGCCAGCAGCTCGGCTTTGGCCAGGGCGAATGGCTACGCCTTC. This translates into CASSSALARANGYAF.

The table lists this clone with a count of one. This rearrangement joins TRBV30 to TRBJ1-5; a weak D match, TRBD1 (5 bases). This CDR3 is 17 amino acids long. The V gene lost 2 bases and the J gene lost 2 bases, with 19 bases spanning the gap. Germline V CDR1 and CDR2: GTSNPN, SVGIG (reference sequence). The CDR3 region is CAWSPRGGEFGNQPQHF. CDR3 nucleotide sequence: TGTGCCTGGAGTCCGCGAGGAGGGGAGTTCGGCAATCAGCCCCAGCATTTT.

The chain uses TRBV4-3 and TRBJ2-1; D is perhaps TRBD2 (7 bases). V dropped 4 bases and J dropped 7 bases, with 11 bases sitting between them. The CDR3 totals 13 residues. Germline assignment: CDR1 LGHNA and CDR2 YSLEER. CDR3 residues: CASSPGGPNEQFF. The CDR3 nucleotides read TGCGCCAGCAGCCCCGGGGGGCCGAATGAGCAGTTCTTC.

V is TRBV5-1 and J is TRBJ2-3; 7 bases map to TRBD2. CDR1 is SGHRS and CDR2 is YFSETQ in the germline V gene. This CDR3 is built from 16 residues. V lost 2 bases, J lost 3 bases, and 9 bases stayed unmatched. CDR3 DNA sequence: TGCGCCAGCAGCTTAGTCCCCGGGAGGTCGACAGATACGCAGTATTTT. This codes for CASSLVPGRSTDTQYF.

V usage is TRBV11-2 and J usage is TRBJ1-4, with a tentative D call TRBD1 (5 bases). V shed 5 bases and J shed 4 bases, with 23 bases lying between them. Per germline, CDR1 SGHAT and CDR2 FQNNGV. This CDR3 is built from 18 residues. DNA for the CDR3: TGTGCCAGCAGCCGGGGCGGGGTAGGAGGGCCATTTAATGAAAAACTGTTTTTT. As protein: CASSRGGVGGPFNEKLFF.

This rearrangement joins TRBV2 to TRBJ2-7; 7 bases map to TRBD1. The ends lost 3 bases at V and 2 bases at J; junction bases unmatched: 4. The CDR3 runs 14 residues. Germline V CDR1 and CDR2: SNHLY, FYNNEI. The CDR3 region has the DNA TGTGCCAGCAGTGACGGGACAGTAACCTACGAGCAGTACTTC. This translates into CASSDGTVTYEQYF.

Here the CDR3 reads CASSLDGDRASYEQYF. As DNA, the CDR3 is TGTGCCAGCAGCTTAGATGGGGACAGGGCTTCCTACGAGCAGTACTTC. The V gene is TRBV7-8, the J gene TRBJ2-7; 9 bases align to TRBD1. The trim removed 1 base at V and 1 base at J, leaving 5 bases unmatched. The germline gives CDR1 SGHVS, CDR2 FQNEAQ. This CDR3 region has 16 residues.

This clone was detected only a few times. The V gene is TRBV25-1, the J gene TRBJ2-7, with a possible D match to TRBD1 (5 bases). Germline V gene data show CDR1 as MGHDK and CDR2 as SYGVNS. The length of the CDR3 is 13 residues. Trimming shortened V by 6 bases and J by 2 bases, and 11 bases separated the two germline ends. The CDR3 sequence: CASRHRLAYEQYF. The CDR3 DNA follows: TGTGCCAGCAGACACAGGTTGGCCTACGAGCAGTACTTC.